This entry concerns a single T cell receptor (beta chain). The sample belongs to a study of blood T cell repertoires in COVID-19. TCRdb's copy holds only in-frame clones and misses some; the assay was immunoSEQ multiplex PCR. The repertoire includes 130,000 or so clones, over 60% of them detected once, and roughly 15% sits in the top ten. The V end was cut by 3 bases, the J end by 3 bases, with 11 bases between. The germline V gene has CDR1 MNHNS and CDR2 SASEGT. There are 14 residues in the CDR3. This TCR was sampled from a man aged 50 to 59 with acute or convalescent COVID-19. This chain connects TRBV6-1 to TRBJ1-2, with unresolved D. The material sequenced was peripheral blood. CDR3 in DNA: TGTGCCAGCAGTGAGGTCGACGGGTACTATGGCTACACCTTC. Its protein is CASSEVDGYYGYTF.